This T cell receptor beta chain was sequenced in a study of blood T cell repertoires in COVID-19. A remark on this clone: The junction shows a germline mismatch at one end, possibly a read error.

Recruitment covered 20 to 25 US areas and drew participants whose ages spanned about 18 to 89 years. Source study methods: Nucleated cell counts were estimated from reference gene primer amplification. Only in-frame clones appear in the TCRdb table, and some are missing; sequencing was by immunoSEQ multiplex PCR. From that table come the V and J calls and clone size; the DNA was used to work out D and trimming. The sample consists of more than 110,000 clones, approximately 84% of them appearing once. Germline V gene data show CDR1 as LNHDA and CDR2 as SQIVND (reference sequence). The CDR3 sequence is 19 residues long.

The specimen sequenced was PBMCs or T cells enriched from blood (not recorded which). The chain couples TRBV19 to TRBJ2-7, with 11 bases that match TRBD2. This clonotype was sampled from a young woman who had been exposed to COVID-19. The CDR3 DNA reads TGTGCCAGTAGTACCCGACTAGCGGGGAGCATCCCTAACTCCAACGAGCAGTACTTC. Amino acids: CASSTRLAGSIPNSNEQYF.